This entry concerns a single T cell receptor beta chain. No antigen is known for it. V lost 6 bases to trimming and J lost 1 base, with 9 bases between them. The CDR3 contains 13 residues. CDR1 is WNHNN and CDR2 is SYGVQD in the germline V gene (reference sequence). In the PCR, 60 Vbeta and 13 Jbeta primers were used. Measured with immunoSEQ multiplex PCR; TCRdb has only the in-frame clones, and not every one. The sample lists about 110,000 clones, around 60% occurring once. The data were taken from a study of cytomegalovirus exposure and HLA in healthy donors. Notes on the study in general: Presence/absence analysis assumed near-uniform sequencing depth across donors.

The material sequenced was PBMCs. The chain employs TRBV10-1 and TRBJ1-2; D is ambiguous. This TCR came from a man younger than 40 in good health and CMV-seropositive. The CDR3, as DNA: TGCGCCAGCAGAAGCACAGTTAACTATGGCTACACCTTC. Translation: CASRSTVNYGYTF.